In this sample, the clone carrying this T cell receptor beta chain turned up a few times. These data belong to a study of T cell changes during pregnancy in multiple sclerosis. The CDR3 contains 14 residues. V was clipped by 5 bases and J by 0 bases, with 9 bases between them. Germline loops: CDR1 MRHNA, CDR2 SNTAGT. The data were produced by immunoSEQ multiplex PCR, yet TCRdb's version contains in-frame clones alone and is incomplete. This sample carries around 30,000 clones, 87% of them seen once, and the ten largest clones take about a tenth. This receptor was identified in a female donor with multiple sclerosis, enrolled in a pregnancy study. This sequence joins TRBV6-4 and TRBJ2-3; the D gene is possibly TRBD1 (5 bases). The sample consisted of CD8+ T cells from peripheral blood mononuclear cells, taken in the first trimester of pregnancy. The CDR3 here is CASSYQGSTDTQYF. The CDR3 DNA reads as TGTGCCAGCAGTTACCAGGGAAGCACAGATACGCAGTATTTT.